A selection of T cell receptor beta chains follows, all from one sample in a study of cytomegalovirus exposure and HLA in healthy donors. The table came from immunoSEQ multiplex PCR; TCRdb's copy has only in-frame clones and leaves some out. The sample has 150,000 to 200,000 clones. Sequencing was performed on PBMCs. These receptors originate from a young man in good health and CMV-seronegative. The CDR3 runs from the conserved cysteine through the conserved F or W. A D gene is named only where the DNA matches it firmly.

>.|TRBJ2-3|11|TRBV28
CASSGVDTQYF
TGTGCCAGTTCGGGGGTAGATACGCAGTATTTT
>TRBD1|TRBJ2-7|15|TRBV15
CATSREDRGLGEQYF
TGTGCCACCAGCAGAGAGGACAGGGGGCTTGGCGAGCAGTACTTC
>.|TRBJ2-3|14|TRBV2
CASRFGGGTDTQYF
TGTGCCAGCAGGTTCGGGGGTGGGACAGATACGCAGTATTTT
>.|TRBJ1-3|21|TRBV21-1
CASSKEGVGQGAISSGNTIYF
.
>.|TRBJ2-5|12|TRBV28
CASRVGQETQYF
TGTGCCAGCAGGGTCGGGCAAGAGACCCAGTACTTC
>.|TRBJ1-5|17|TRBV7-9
CASSSENGRYSNQPQHF
TGTGCCAGCAGCTCGGAAAACGGCAGGTATAGCAATCAGCCCCAGCATTTT
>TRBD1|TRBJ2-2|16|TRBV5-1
CASSPAGTGVIGELFF
TGCGCCAGCAGCCCCGCCGGGACAGGGGTCATCGGGGAGCTGTTTTTT
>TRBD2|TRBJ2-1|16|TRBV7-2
CASSLELAGGVSEQFF
TGTGCCAGCAGCTTAGAATTAGCGGGGGGGGTAAGTGAGCAGTTCTTC
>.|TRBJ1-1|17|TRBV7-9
CASSLAGQGRRNTEAFF
TGTGCCAGCAGCTTAGCGGGGCAGGGAAGGAGGAACACTGAAGCTTTCTTT
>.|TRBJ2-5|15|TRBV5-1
CASSPGFRVQETQYF
TGCGCCAGCAGCCCCGGATTCAGGGTCCAAGAGACCCAGTACTTC
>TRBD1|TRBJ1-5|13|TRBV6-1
CASGTEQGQPQHF
TGTGCCAGCGGGACAGAGCAGGGTCAGCCCCAGCATTTT
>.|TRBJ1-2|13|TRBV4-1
CASSQHRVGGYTF
TGCGCCAGCAGCCAACACCGGGTGGGTGGCTACACCTTC
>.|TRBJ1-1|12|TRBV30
CAWTPGGVGAFF
TGTGCCTGGACCCCCGGGGGGGTTGGGGCTTTCTTT
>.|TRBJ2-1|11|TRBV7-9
CASSIYNEQFF
TGTGCCAGCAGTATATACAATGAGCAGTTCTTC
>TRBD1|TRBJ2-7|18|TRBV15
CATSSDSTGTGRGDEQYF
TGTGCCACCAGCAGCGACTCTACCGGGACAGGGAGAGGAGACGAGCAGTACTTC
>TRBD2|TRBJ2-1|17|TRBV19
CASSPETSGSGYNEQFF
TGTGCCAGTAGTCCTGAGACTAGCGGGAGTGGGTACAATGAGCAGTTCTTC
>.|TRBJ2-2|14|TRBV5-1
CASSSQGNTGELFF
TGCGCCAGCAGCTCGCAGGGAAACACCGGGGAGCTGTTTTTT
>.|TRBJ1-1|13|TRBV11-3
CASSGEYSAEAFF
TGTGCCAGCAGCGGGGAGTATAGCGCTGAAGCTTTCTTT
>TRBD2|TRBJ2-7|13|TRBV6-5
CASSLTGGVEQYF
TGTGCCAGCAGTCTGACGGGGGGGGTCGAGCAGTACTTC
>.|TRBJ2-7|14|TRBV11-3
CASSTSAQRVEQYF
TGTGCCAGCAGTACCTCAGCCCAACGGGTGGAGCAGTACTTC
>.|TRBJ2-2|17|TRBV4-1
CASSHRDTRINTGELFF
TGCGCCAGCAGCCATCGGGACACCCGGATCAACACCGGGGAGCTGTTTTTT
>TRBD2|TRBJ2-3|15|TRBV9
CASSVATAGADTQYF
TGCGCCAGCAGCGTAGCTACAGCGGGGGCAGATACGCAGTATTTT
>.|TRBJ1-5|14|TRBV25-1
CASSVEGTGQPQHF
TGTGCCAGCAGTGTGGAGGGGACCGGTCAGCCCCAGCATTTT
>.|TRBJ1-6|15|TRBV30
CAWSLTAGRVTTLHF
TGTGCCTGGAGTCTTACGGCGGGAAGGGTAACGACCCTCCACTTT
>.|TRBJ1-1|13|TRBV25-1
CASSDQGSTEAFF
TGTGCCAGCAGTGATCAGGGTAGCACTGAAGCTTTCTTT
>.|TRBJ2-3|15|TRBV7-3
CASSARLSSTDTQYF
TGTGCCAGCAGCGCGCGACTATCTAGCACAGATACGCAGTATTTT
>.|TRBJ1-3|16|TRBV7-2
CASSEFQDSSGNTIYF
TGTGCCAGCAGCGAGTTCCAGGATAGCTCTGGAAACACCATATATTTT
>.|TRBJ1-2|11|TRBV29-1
CSVAGAQGYTF
TGCAGCGTTGCAGGGGCACAGGGCTACACCTTC
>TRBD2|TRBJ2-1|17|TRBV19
CASMLLAGPRVGNEQFF
TGTGCCAGTATGTTACTAGCGGGACCTCGTGTCGGCAATGAGCAGTTCTTC
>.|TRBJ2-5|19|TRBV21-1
CASSKGSRRTSGEQETQYF
TGTGCCAGCAGCAAAGGGTCACGCAGGACTAGCGGGGAACAAGAGACCCAGTACTTC
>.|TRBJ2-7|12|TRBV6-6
CASSGSDFEQYF
TGTGCCAGCAGTGGATCCGACTTCGAGCAGTACTTC
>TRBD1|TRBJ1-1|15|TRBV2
CAFGGVNRGNTEAFF
TGTGCCTTCGGGGGGGTAAACAGGGGGAACACTGAAGCTTTCTTT
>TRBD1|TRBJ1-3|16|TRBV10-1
CASSELGQPSGNTIYF
TGCGCCAGCAGTGAGTTGGGACAGCCCTCTGGAAACACCATATATTTT
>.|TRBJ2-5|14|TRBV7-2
CASSFYGSRETQYF
TGTGCCAGCAGCTTTTACGGTTCTCGGGAGACCCAGTACTTC
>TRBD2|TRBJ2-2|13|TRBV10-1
CASSPRGAGELFF
TGCGCCAGCAGTCCCCGGGGGGCCGGGGAGCTGTTTTTT
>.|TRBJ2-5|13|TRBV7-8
CASSPTRGQTQYF
TGTGCCAGCAGCCCGACCAGGGGACAGACCCAGTACTTC
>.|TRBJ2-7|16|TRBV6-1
CASSAGSAGVRYEQYF
TGTGCCAGCAGTGCAGGGTCGGCAGGGGTTCGCTACGAGCAGTACTTC
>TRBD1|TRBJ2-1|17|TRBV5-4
CASSLEPGQGAARGQFF
TGTGCCAGCAGCTTGGAACCGGGACAGGGGGCGGCACGGGGGCAGTTCTTC
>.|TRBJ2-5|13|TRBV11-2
CASSHRPGETQYF
TGTGCCAGCAGCCATCGACCCGGGGAGACCCAGTACTTC
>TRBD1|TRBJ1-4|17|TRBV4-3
CASSQVSGGKANEKLFF
TGCGCCAGCAGCCAAGTTTCAGGGGGCAAAGCTAATGAAAAACTGTTTTTT
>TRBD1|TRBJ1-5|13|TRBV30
CAWGTGDSRPQHF
TGTGCCTGGGGGACAGGGGATTCGCGGCCCCAGCATTTT
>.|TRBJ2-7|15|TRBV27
CASSPSSGISYEQYF
TGTGCCAGCAGCCCTTCCTCGGGGATATCCTACGAGCAGTACTTC
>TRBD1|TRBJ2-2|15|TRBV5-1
CASSFGTGNAGELFF
TGCGCCAGCAGCTTCGGGACAGGGAACGCCGGGGAGCTGTTTTTT
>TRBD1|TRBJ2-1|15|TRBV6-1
CASSERAGGNNEQFF
TGTGCCAGCAGTGAACGGGCAGGGGGAAACAATGAGCAGTTCTTC
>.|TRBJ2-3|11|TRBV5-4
CASSLQDTQYF
TGTGCCAGCAGCTTGCAAGATACGCAGTATTTT
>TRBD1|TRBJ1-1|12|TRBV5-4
CASSQDRGRAFF
TGTGCCAGCAGTCAGGACAGGGGTAGGGCTTTCTTT
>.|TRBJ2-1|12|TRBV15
CATSPTGNEQFF
TGTGCCACCAGTCCGACGGGGAATGAGCAGTTCTTC
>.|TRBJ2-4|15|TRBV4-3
CASSQVGSRENIQYF
TGCGCCAGCAGCCAAGTTGGTTCCAGGGAAAACATTCAGTACTTC
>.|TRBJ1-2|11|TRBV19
CASSITGGYTF
TGTGCCAGTAGTATAACAGGAGGCTACACCTTC
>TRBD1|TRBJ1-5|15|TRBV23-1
CASSQPGGSNQPQHF
TGCGCCAGCAGTCAACCAGGGGGAAGCAATCAGCCCCAGCATTTT
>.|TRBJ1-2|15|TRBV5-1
CASSEVAFPFDGYTF
TGCGCCAGCAGCGAGGTTGCTTTCCCCTTTGATGGCTACACCTTC
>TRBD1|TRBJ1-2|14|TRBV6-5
CASSYQGARHGYTF
TGTGCCAGCAGTTACCAGGGGGCTCGACACGGCTACACCTTC
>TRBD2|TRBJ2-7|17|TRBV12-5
CASGLVRASGTSYEQYF
TGTGCTAGTGGTTTGGTACGGGCTAGCGGGACTTCCTACGAGCAGTACTTC
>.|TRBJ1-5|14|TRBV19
CASSRREINQPQHF
TGTGCCAGTAGTAGGAGGGAGATAAATCAGCCCCAGCATTTT
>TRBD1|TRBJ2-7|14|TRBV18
CASSPGTGDYEQYF
TGTGCCAGCTCACCAGGGACAGGGGACTACGAGCAGTACTTC
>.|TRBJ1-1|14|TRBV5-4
CASGVGQRLFEAFF
TGTGCCAGCGGGGTTGGACAGAGACTATTTGAAGCTTTCTTT
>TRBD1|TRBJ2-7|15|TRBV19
CASSPEQGMTYEQYF
TGTGCCAGTAGTCCAGAACAGGGGATGACCTACGAGCAGTACTTC
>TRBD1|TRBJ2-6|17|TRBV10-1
CASSGGTGSSGANVLTF
TGCGCCAGCAGTGGAGGGACAGGGTCTTCTGGGGCCAACGTCCTGACTTTC
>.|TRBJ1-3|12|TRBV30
CAWRHTGDTIYF
TGTGCCTGGAGGCACACAGGCGACACCATATATTTT